The clone carrying this T cell receptor beta chain was seen a handful of times. What it recognizes is unknown. The data originate from a study of hypomethylating agent response in myelodysplastic syndrome. Study-wide background: With a mean age of 72.2 +/- 6.3 years, patients were most commonly cytogenetically diploid.

TCRdb's table, derived via immunoSEQ multiplex PCR, lists solely in-frame clones and lacks some. This sample has some 5,900 clones; around 90% occur once, and the top ten carry about 15%. Study outcomes and limitations: Across all patients and within response groups, hypomethylating treatment left richness, diversity and clonality without significant change. Novel MDS antigen recognition by shared GLIPH2 clusters is possible but unvalidated.

The CDR3 runs to 12 residues. The germline V and J ends were trimmed by 0 bases and 10 bases, with 12 bases remaining between them. CDR1 and CDR2 (germline): SQVTM, ANQGSEA. This TCR was sampled from a human donor with myelodysplastic syndrome. This specimen consisted of bone marrow, obtained before or after starting hypomethylating agent treatment for myelodysplastic syndrome (not recorded which). The genes are TRBV29-1 and TRBJ1-1; D is unresolved. In DNA form, the CDR3 reads TGCAGCGTTGAAGATCCGTGGGCCGGAGCTTTCTTT. Translating it yields CSVEDPWAGAFF.